Sequencing of this T cell receptor beta chain was carried out in a study of blood T cell repertoires in COVID-19. Study background: Samples came from the United States, Italy and Spain, spanning acute and convalescent COVID-19. PBMCs, B-cell-depleted T cells, or T cells were the source of the cDNA or gDNA that made up the material.

Original methodology: By means of reference gene primer amplification, nucleated cell counts were estimated. Libraries were prepared by immunoSEQ multiplex PCR; TCRdb keeps only in-frame clonotypes and omits some of them. V, J and clone size are taken as reported in that table, and D and trimming were inferred from the DNA itself. The repertoire holds 150,000 to 200,000 clones, roughly 90% seen once, with more than 1.5% in the top ten. This receptor was identified in a woman in her fifties or sixties with acute or convalescent COVID-19. Sequenced input: peripheral blood.

CDR3 nucleotide sequence: TGTGCCAGCAGTCCCACCTCAGCCGGGGCTTTCTTT. This codes for CASSPTSAGAFF. This chain joins TRBV7-2 and TRBJ1-1; no reliable D call. Germline V gives CDR1 SGHTA, CDR2 FQGNSA. V was cut by 6 bases and J by 11 bases, with 16 bases left in between. The length of the CDR3 is 12 residues.